This TCR beta chain came from a study of blood T cell repertoires in COVID-19. Recruited during active infection, patients (from Seattle) were subsequently followed longitudinally. V lost 6 bases to trimming and J lost 2 bases; unmatched junction nucleotides: 3. This CDR3 region has 15 residues. Germline CDR1 and CDR2: ENHRY and SYGVKD. Some clones are missing from TCRdb's copy, which holds only in-frame ones; the method was immunoSEQ multiplex PCR. The profile shows 150,000 to 200,000 clones, 79% of them singletons. The sequence was collected from a woman aged 40-49 years with COVID-19, enrolled during active disease. The sequencing sample was made of peripheral blood. This sequence joins TRBV10-3 and TRBJ2-1; the match to TRBD2 covers 11 bases. CDR3: CAIRRTSGPYNEQFF. The CDR3 DNA is TGTGCCATCAGACGGACTAGCGGGCCCTACAATGAGCAGTTCTTC.